This entry features one T cell receptor (beta chain) sequence. Germline V CDR1 and CDR2: SNHLY, FYNNEI. V was pared by 4 bases and J by 2 bases, with 8 bases between. The CDR3 runs to 14 residues. Some clones are missing from TCRdb's copy, which holds only in-frame ones; the method was immunoSEQ multiplex PCR. The sample lists about 1.4 million clones, around 97% occurring once. This entry comes from a study of shared clonotypes between healthy human individuals. The sequence came from a young man in good health. The sequenced sample consisted of naive CD4+ T cells sorted from blood. Subset of the sample: CD45RA+ positively selected. This chain joins TRBV2 and TRBJ2-2, with D uncertain. The CDR3 sequence: CASSANSNTGELFF. The CDR3 region has the DNA TGTGCCAGCAGTGCAAACAGTAACACCGGGGAGCTGTTTTTT.